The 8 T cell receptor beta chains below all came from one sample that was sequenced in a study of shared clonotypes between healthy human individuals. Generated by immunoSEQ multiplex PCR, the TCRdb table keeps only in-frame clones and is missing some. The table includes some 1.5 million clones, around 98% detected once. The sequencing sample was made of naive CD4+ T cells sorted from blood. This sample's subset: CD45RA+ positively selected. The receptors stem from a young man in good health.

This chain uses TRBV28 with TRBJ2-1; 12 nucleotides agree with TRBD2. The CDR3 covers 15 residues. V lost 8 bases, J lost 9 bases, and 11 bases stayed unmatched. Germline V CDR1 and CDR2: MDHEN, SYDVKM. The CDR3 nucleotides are TGTGCCAGCTCCTCTACTAGCGGGAGGCTGAGTGAGCAGTTCTTC. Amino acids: CASSSTSGRLSEQFF. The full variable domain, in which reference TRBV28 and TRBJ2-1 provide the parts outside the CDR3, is DVKVTQSSRYLVKRTGEKVFLECVQDMDHENMFWYRQDPGLGLRLIYFSYDVKMKEKGDIPEGYSVSREKKERFSLILESASTNQTSMYLCASSSTSGRLSEQFFGPGTRLTVL.

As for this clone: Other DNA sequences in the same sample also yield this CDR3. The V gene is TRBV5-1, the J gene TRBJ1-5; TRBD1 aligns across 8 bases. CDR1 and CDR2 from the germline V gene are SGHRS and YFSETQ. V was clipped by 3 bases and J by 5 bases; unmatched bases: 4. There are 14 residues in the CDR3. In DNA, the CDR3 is TGCGCCAGCAGCTCCGGACAGGGCGATCAGCCCCAGCATTTT. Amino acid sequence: CASSSGQGDQPQHF.

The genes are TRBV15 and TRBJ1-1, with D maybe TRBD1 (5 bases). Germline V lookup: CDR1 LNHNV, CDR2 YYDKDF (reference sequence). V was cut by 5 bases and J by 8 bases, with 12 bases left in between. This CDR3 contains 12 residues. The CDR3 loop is CATSGRGLEAFF. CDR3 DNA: TGTGCCACCAGCGGGAGGGGCCTCGAAGCTTTCTTT. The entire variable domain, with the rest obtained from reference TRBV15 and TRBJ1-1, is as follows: DAMVIQNPRYQVTQFGKPVTLSCSQTLNHNVMYWYQQKSSQAPKLLFHYYDKDFNNEADTPDNFQSRRPNTSFCFLDIRSPGLGDTAMYLCATSGRGLEAFFGQGTRLTVV.

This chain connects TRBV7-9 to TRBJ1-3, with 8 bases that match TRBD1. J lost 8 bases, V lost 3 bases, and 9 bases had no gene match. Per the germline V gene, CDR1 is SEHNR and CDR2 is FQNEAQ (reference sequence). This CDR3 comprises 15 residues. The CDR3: CASSFIGQGLDTIYF. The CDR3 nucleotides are TGTGCCAGCAGCTTCATCGGACAGGGTTTAGACACCATATATTTT.

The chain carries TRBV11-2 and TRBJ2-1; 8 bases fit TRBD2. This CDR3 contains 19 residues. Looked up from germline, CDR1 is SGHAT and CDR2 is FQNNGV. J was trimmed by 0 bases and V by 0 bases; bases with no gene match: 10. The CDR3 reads CASSLESAASGYSYNEQFF. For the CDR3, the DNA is TGTGCCAGCAGCTTAGAATCGGCGGCTAGCGGGTACTCCTACAATGAGCAGTTCTTC.

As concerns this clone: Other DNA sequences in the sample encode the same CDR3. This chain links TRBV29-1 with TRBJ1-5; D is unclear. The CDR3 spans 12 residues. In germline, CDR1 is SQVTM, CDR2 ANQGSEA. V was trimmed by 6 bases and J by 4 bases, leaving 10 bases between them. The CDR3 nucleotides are TGCAGCGTCGGAGGTGGAAATCAGCCCCAGCATTTT. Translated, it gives CSVGGGNQPQHF.

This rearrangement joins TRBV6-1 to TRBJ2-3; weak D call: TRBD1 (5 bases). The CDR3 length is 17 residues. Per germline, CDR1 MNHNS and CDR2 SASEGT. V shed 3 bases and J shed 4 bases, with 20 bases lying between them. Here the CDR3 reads CASSDDLRDLLPDTQYF. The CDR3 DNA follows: TGTGCCAGCAGTGACGATCTCAGGGATCTGCTACCAGATACGCAGTATTTT.

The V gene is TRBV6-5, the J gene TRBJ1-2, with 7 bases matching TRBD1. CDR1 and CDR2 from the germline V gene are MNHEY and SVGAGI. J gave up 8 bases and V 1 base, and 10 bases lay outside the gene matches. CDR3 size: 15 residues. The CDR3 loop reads CASSYYPQGFRGYTF. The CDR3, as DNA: TGTGCCAGCAGTTACTACCCACAGGGGTTTAGGGGCTACACCTTC.